A single sample is the source of the 29 T cell receptor beta chains below, sequenced in a study of monozygotic twins with inflammatory bowel disease. TCRdb re-called the 5' RACE reads and gives one entry per CDR3 protein, without DNA. Its table records over 110,000 distinct CDR3 sequences. The sequencing input was blood. The receptors were gathered from a human donor with ulcerative colitis or Crohn's disease, or a healthy co-twin of an affected twin (not recorded which).

The chain recombines TRBV4-2 with TRBJ2-7. This CDR3 contains 16 residues. Per the germline V gene, CDR1 is LGHNA and CDR2 is YNFKEQ. The CDR3 sequence is CASSQVSASESYEQYF.

J is TRBJ2-3 and V is TRBV5-1; lacking DNA, the TRBD1 call made by TCRdb goes unchecked. CDR1 is SGHRS and CDR2 is YFSETQ in the germline V gene. The CDR3 totals 16 residues. CDR3 sequence reads: CASSLATLGGEDTQYF.

The CDR3 sequence: CASSLGGTSEIATNEKLFF. The chain combines TRBV5-1 with TRBJ1-4. CDR3 size: 19 residues. Germline-derived CDR1 and CDR2 are SGHRS and YFSETQ.

The J gene is TRBJ2-1, the V gene TRBV5-5; TCRdb's D call of TRBD2 is untestable without DNA. Per the germline V gene, CDR1 is SGHKS and CDR2 is YYEKEE (reference sequence). This CDR3 region has 16 residues. This CDR3 reads CASSLSSGANLIEQFF.

This CDR3 is CSAVTGYGNTIYF. This chain joins TRBV20-1 and TRBJ1-3; TCRdb gives TRBD1 as the D gene, but with no DNA this cannot be confirmed. Germline-derived CDR1 and CDR2 are DFQATT and SNEGSKA (reference sequence). The CDR3 spans 13 residues.

The chain joins TRBV7-2 to TRBJ2-2; TCRdb indicates TRBD2, and absent DNA this call remains unverified. This CDR3 comprises 16 residues. Germline assignment: CDR1 SGHTA and CDR2 FQGNSA. Here the CDR3 reads CASSLLAGISTGELFF.

The chain recombines TRBV20-1 with TRBJ1-2; TCRdb's D call, TRBD1, is unchecked because there is no DNA. Germline V gene lookup returns CDR1 DFQATT and CDR2 SNEGSKA (reference sequence). The CDR3 totals 13 residues. CDR3 loop: CSARDNPPYGYTF.

The chain joins TRBV6-1 to TRBJ1-5; the D gene TCRdb calls, TRBD1, cannot be checked with no DNA. CDR3 size: 16 residues. Germline V gene sequence: CDR1 MNHNS, CDR2 SASEGT. This CDR3 is CASRGLTGAGDQPQHF.

This chain links TRBV7-9 with TRBJ2-7; the D gene TCRdb calls, TRBD1, cannot be checked with no DNA. Germline values: CDR1 SEHNR, CDR2 FQNEAQ (reference sequence). There are 13 residues in the CDR3. CDR3 in amino acids: CASSLGRTYEQYF.

The chain couples TRBV30 to TRBJ2-7. The CDR3 is 15 residues long. The germline V gene encodes CDR1 GTSNPN and CDR2 SVGIG (reference sequence). CDR3 residues: CAWSGSEVTSYEQYF. The full variable domain, in which reference TRBV30 and TRBJ2-7 provide the parts outside the CDR3, is SQTIHQWPATLVQPVGSPLSLECTVEGTSNPNLYWYRQAAGRGLQLLFYSVGIGQISSEVPQNLSASRPQDRQFILSSKKLLLSDSGFYLCAWSGSEVTSYEQYFGPGTRLTVT.

The V call is TRBV9, the J call TRBJ1-1; TCRdb picks TRBD1, but there is no DNA to check that call. Germline assignment: CDR1 SGDLS and CDR2 YYNGEE. This CDR3 spans 16 amino acids. CDR3 loop: CASSVEVWTGGTEAFF. Complete variable domain (other parts from reference TRBV9 and TRBJ1-1): DSGVTQTPKHLITATGQRVTLRCSPRSGDLSVYWYQQSLDQGLQFLIQYYNGEERAKGNILERFSAQQFPDLHSELNLSSLELGDSALYFCASSVEVWTGGTEAFFGQGTRLTVV.

The chain couples TRBV4-1 to TRBJ2-2; with no DNA, the TCRdb D assignment of TRBD2 cannot be verified. CDR1 is MGHRA and CDR2 is YSYEKL in the germline V gene. The CDR3 extends over 20 amino acids. CDR3 amino acids: CASSQDMGRGLAGNTGELFF.

The V gene is TRBV20-1, the J gene TRBJ2-5. The CDR3 length is 15 residues. Germline V lookup: CDR1 DFQATT, CDR2 SNEGSKA (reference sequence). CDR3 sequence reads: CSASMASLIQETQYF.

The rearrangement joins TRBV7-7 to TRBJ2-5. This CDR3 spans 13 amino acids. Germline V gene sequence: CDR1 SSHAT, CDR2 FNYEAQ (reference sequence). CDR3 sequence reads: CASGQGNQETQYF.

The V call is TRBV20-1, the J call TRBJ2-3; without DNA, the TCRdb call of TRBD2 cannot be checked. This CDR3 is 16 amino acids long. Germline CDR1 reads DFQATT; CDR2 reads SNEGSKA (reference sequence). The chain's CDR3 is CSARDIRGGAGDTQYF.

The genes are TRBV19 and TRBJ2-4; the TRBD1 assignment by TCRdb is unverifiable without DNA. Germline lookup yields CDR1 LNHDA and CDR2 SQIVND (reference sequence). This CDR3 comprises 16 residues. Here the CDR3 reads CASTLGGQGSKNIQYF.

The rearrangement links TRBV25-1 to TRBJ2-1; TCRdb calls TRBD1, which cannot be checked without DNA. The CDR3 sequence is 15 residues long. Germline V CDR1 and CDR2: MGHDK, SYGVNS. The CDR3 sequence: CASGERTGYYNEQFF.

The chain uses TRBV4-3 and TRBJ2-1; TCRdb lists TRBD2, though no DNA is available to test this call. CDR3 length: 17 residues. The germline gives CDR1 LGHNA, CDR2 YSLEER. CDR3: CASSQVLATTLNNEQFF.

The rearrangement uses TRBV5-1 and TRBJ2-3; the D gene TCRdb calls, TRBD1, cannot be checked with no DNA. CDR1 is SGHRS, CDR2 YFSETQ, per germline. The CDR3 has 14 amino acids. This chain's CDR3 is CASSPDRGADTQYF.

V and J are TRBV25-1 and TRBJ2-3; as DNA is missing, the TRBD2 call by TCRdb cannot be tested. This CDR3 region has 16 residues. Germline lookup yields CDR1 MGHDK and CDR2 SYGVNS. CDR3 loop: CASSEYRGGATDTQYF.

This sequence joins TRBV4-2 and TRBJ2-1. Germline CDR1 LGHNA, CDR2 YNFKEQ. The CDR3 has 15 residues. CDR3 in amino acids: CASSQDLRNYNEQFF.

The chain recombines TRBV5-1 with TRBJ2-7. Germline-derived CDR1 and CDR2 are SGHRS and YFSETQ. There are 15 residues in the CDR3. The CDR3 sequence is CASSFFGGASYEQYF.

The rearrangement uses TRBV11-2 and TRBJ1-4. From germline, CDR1 is SGHAT and CDR2 FQNNGV. There are 14 residues in the CDR3. CDR3 protein: CASRFDPRGEKLFF. Based on the CDR3 plus reference TRBV11-2 and TRBJ1-4, the full variable domain is EAGVAQSPRYKIIEKRQSVAFWCNPISGHATLYWYQQILGQGPKLLIQFQNNGVVDDSQLPKDRFSAERLKGVDSTLKIQPAKLEDSAVYLCASRFDPRGEKLFFGSGTQLSVL.

The chain has TRBV20-1 and TRBJ2-2; TCRdb names TRBD1, which stays unverified in the absence of DNA. This CDR3 spans 13 amino acids. Looked up from germline, CDR1 is DFQATT and CDR2 is SNEGSKA (reference sequence). The CDR3 loop is CSARPVGTGELFF.

This chain connects TRBV5-1 to TRBJ2-3; lacking DNA, the TRBD2 call made by TCRdb goes unchecked. CDR1 is SGHRS, CDR2 YFSETQ, per germline. This CDR3 spans 14 amino acids. CDR3 protein: CASKKGGGEDTQYF.

V is TRBV5-5 and J is TRBJ1-2. Germline assignment: CDR1 SGHKS and CDR2 YYEKEE (reference sequence). There are 16 residues in the CDR3. The CDR3 region is CASSLRVKLGVYGYTF.

The V and J genes are TRBV18 and TRBJ2-7; TCRdb's D gene call, TRBD1, goes unchecked for lack of DNA. This CDR3 has 15 amino acids. Germline V gene sequence: CDR1 KGHSH, CDR2 LQKENI. This CDR3 is CASSPQGLISYEQYF.

V usage is TRBV18 and J usage is TRBJ2-1; TCRdb's D call of TRBD1 is untestable without DNA. This CDR3 has 16 residues. Looked up from germline, CDR1 is KGHSH and CDR2 is LQKENI. CDR3: CASSPGQGTTLVEQYF.

The V and J genes are TRBV5-1 and TRBJ2-2; TCRdb returns TRBD2, unconfirmable since there is no DNA. This CDR3 contains 14 residues. Per germline, CDR1 SGHRS and CDR2 YFSETQ. Here the CDR3 reads CATDGGLSSGELFF.